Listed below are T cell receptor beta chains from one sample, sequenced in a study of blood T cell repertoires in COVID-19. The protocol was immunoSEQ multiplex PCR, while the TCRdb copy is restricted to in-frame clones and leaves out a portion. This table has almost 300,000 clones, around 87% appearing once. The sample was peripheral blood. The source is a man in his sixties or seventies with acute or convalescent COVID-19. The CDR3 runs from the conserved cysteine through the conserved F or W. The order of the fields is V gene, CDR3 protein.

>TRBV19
CASSEAGSRLETQYF
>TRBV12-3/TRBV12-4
CASSFKGGEKLFF
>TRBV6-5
CASSYASGTYNEQFF
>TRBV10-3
CAISERGENTEAFF
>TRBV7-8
CASSPRTSGSSYNEQFF
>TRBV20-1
CSEDRNTEAFF
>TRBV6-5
CASTRGDQETQYF
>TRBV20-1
CSASSGRAPDTQYF
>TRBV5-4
CASRRDGGNEKLFF
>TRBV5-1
CASSRRGPKHGELFF
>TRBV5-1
CASSSASGETQYF
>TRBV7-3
CASSQYRAAEAFF
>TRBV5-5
CASSLGDRGGQPQHF
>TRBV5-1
CASSSGTTYEQYF
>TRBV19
CASRTGFGYTF
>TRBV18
CASSPLLPGLRNTGELFF
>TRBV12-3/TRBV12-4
CASSGRVPNEQFF
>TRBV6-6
CASSYGASFMNTEAFF
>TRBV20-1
CSASGGFYNSPLHF
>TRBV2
CASSEETGLGEKLFF
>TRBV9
CASSVEAGGLTEAFF
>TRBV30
CAWEVEAGNTIYF
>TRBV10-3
CATEQGNYGYTF
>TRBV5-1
CASRRTGGRYEKLFF
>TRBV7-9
CASSLLRQGEQFF
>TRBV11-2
CASSLEGRGSWVSEAFF
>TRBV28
CASGSGSLTEAFF
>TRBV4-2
CASSQGEGSYGYTF
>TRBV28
CASSSPGQETQYF
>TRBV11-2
CASSSSRIDTQYF
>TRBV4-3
CASSQVASGDHNEQFF